The 18 T cell receptor beta chains below come from one sample, sequenced in a study of cytomegalovirus exposure and HLA in healthy donors. Amplification used 60 Vbeta primers and 13 Jbeta primers. This table comes from immunoSEQ multiplex PCR, and its TCRdb copy is limited to in-frame clones, with some not included. The sample includes 130,000 to 150,000 clones, 73% of them seen just once. Sample: PBMCs. The origin of the receptors is a human donor in good health.

This chain uses TRBV7-8 with TRBJ2-7; 10 nucleotides line up with TRBD2. The CDR3 is 14 residues long. With V trimmed by 2 bases and J by 2 bases, 0 bases remained unmatched. CDR1 is SGHVS and CDR2 is FQNEAQ in the germline V gene. The CDR3 sequence is CASSLLAGAYEQYF. The CDR3 DNA reads as TGTGCCAGCAGCTTACTAGCGGGGGCCTACGAGCAGTACTTC.

The J gene is TRBJ1-2, the V gene TRBV21-1. TRBV21-1 is a listed pseudogene. The CDR3 totals 14 residues. DNA for the CDR3: TGTGCCAGCAGCAAAGAGCGGGGCTCAGATGGCTACACCTTC. Amino acid sequence: CASSKERGSDGYTF.

The chain uses TRBV9 and TRBJ2-1; possibly TRBD2 for D (5 bases). The CDR3 loop spans 14 amino acids. V lost 4 bases to trimming and J lost 3 bases, with 11 bases between them. Per the germline V gene, CDR1 is SGDLS and CDR2 is YYNGEE. The CDR3 DNA reads as TGTGCCAGCAGCCCCACGGGAAACTACAATGAGCAGTTCTTC. Translating gives CASSPTGNYNEQFF.

The chain combines TRBV5-1 with TRBJ2-7; D is perhaps TRBD2 (5 bases). V was trimmed by 5 bases and J by 3 bases, leaving 15 bases between them. Germline CDR1 is SGHRS and CDR2 is YFSETQ. This CDR3 contains 14 residues. In DNA, the CDR3 is TGCGCCAGCAGGGACTTCCCTCCTTACTACGAGCAGTACTTC. Protein: CASRDFPPYYEQYF.

This clone was counted once. J is TRBJ1-5 and V is TRBV2, with D hard to call. V was cut by 4 bases and J by 5 bases, with 9 bases left in between. The CDR3 covers 13 residues. The germline CDR1 and CDR2 sequences are SNHLY and FYNNEI. The chain's CDR3 is CASSVRMDQPQHF. The CDR3 DNA reads TGTGCCAGCAGTGTCAGGATGGATCAGCCCCAGCATTTT.

This clone was counted once. The chain carries TRBV19 and TRBJ2-3; possible D gene TRBD1, 5 bases. This CDR3 comprises 15 residues. The germline V gene has CDR1 LNHDA and CDR2 SQIVND (reference sequence). V dropped 5 bases and J dropped 1 base, with 13 bases sitting between them. DNA of the CDR3: TGTGCCAGTAGTGGAAGACAGCCCGGCACAGATACGCAGTATTTT. It translates to CASSGRQPGTDTQYF.

In its sample, this clone was seen a few times. The chain combines TRBV10-2 with TRBJ2-3, with TRBD2 matching 10 bases. Germline loops: CDR1 WSHSY, CDR2 SAAADI. This CDR3 spans 16 amino acids. Losses at the gene ends were 7 bases for V and 4 bases for J; bases not matched to a gene: 11. CDR3 loop: CASKAGGAQYSDTQYF. For the CDR3, the DNA is TGCGCCAGCAAAGCGGGAGGGGCCCAGTACTCAGATACGCAGTATTTT.

The rearrangement joins TRBV27 to TRBJ2-2; tentative D call: TRBD1 (5 bases). With 11 bases removed from V and 3 bases from J, the gap between germline ends came to 13 bases. Germline CDR1 MNHEY, CDR2 SMNVEV (reference sequence). The CDR3 totals 13 residues. In DNA, the CDR3 is TGTGCCGTCTGCAGGGTTGACACCGGGGAGCTGTTTTTT. It codes for CAVCRVDTGELFF.

Worth noting for this clone: The same CDR3 arises from other DNA sequences in this sample as well. This CDR3 is CASSIQGQETQYF. CDR3 in DNA: TGTGCCAGTAGTATACAGGGTCAAGAGACCCAGTACTTC. The V gene is TRBV19, the J gene TRBJ2-5; a possible D gene is TRBD1 (5 bases). V shed 2 bases and J shed 2 bases, with 6 bases lying between them. The V gene's germline CDR1 is LNHDA and CDR2 SQIVND (reference sequence). The CDR3 extends over 13 amino acids.

V gene TRBV7-9 combines with J gene TRBJ2-7; TRBD1 might be the D (6 bases). There are 13 residues in the CDR3. The germline V and J ends were trimmed by 5 bases and 1 base, with 9 bases remaining between them. Germline values: CDR1 SEHNR, CDR2 FQNEAQ (reference sequence). The CDR3 here is CASSLRGSYEQYF. As DNA, the CDR3 is TGTGCCAGCAGCCTCAGGGGATCCTACGAGCAGTACTTC.

This clone was observed a handful of times. This rearrangement joins TRBV5-4 to TRBJ1-1, with D perhaps TRBD1 (6 bases). This CDR3 has 15 amino acids. Trimming stripped 0 bases from V and 4 bases from J, with 13 bases between. The germline V gene has CDR1 SGHNT and CDR2 YYREEE (reference sequence). CDR3 sequence (DNA): TGTGCCAGCAGCTTGGCCGGCCAGGGGAGCACTGAAGCTTTCTTT. This gives the protein CASSLAGQGSTEAFF. The full variable domain, completed using reference TRBV5-4 and TRBJ1-1, is ETGVTQSPTHLIKTRGQQVTLRCSSQSGHNTVSWYQQALGQGPQFIFQYYREEENGRGNFPPRFSGLQFPNYSSELNVNALELDDSALYLCASSLAGQGSTEAFFGQGTRLTVV.

The chain links TRBV27 to TRBJ2-7; TRBD1 matches 7 bases. Germline lookup yields CDR1 MNHEY and CDR2 SMNVEV (reference sequence). J was trimmed by 2 bases and V by 4 bases; bases with no gene match: 8. The CDR3 contains 15 residues. The CDR3 region is CASSSTGTATYEQYF. The CDR3 DNA reads TGTGCCAGCAGTTCTACCGGGACAGCTACCTACGAGCAGTACTTC.

The rearrangement uses TRBV14 and TRBJ1-1; TRBD1 matches 9 bases. V trimming: 2 bases; J trimming: 4 bases; junction bases outside the gene matches: 2. The CDR3 is 14 residues long. The germline CDR1 and CDR2 sequences are SGHDN and FVKESK. CDR3 amino acids: CASSQLGQGTEAFF. In DNA form, the CDR3 reads TGTGCCAGCAGCCAACTGGGACAGGGCACTGAAGCTTTCTTT.

The genes are TRBV4-1 and TRBJ1-4; TRBD1 aligns across 8 bases. The V segment lost 4 bases and the J segment 8 bases; nucleotides outside the gene matches: 9. Looked up from germline, CDR1 is MGHRA and CDR2 is YSYEKL. CDR3 length: 15 residues. The CDR3 region is CASSLRTGGGEKLFF. The CDR3 DNA reads TGCGCCAGCAGCCTTAGAACAGGGGGAGGCGAAAAACTGTTTTTT.

The chain recombines TRBV10-3 with TRBJ2-7; TRBD2 matches 7 bases. The trim removed 0 bases at V and 4 bases at J, leaving 6 bases unmatched. CDR1 is ENHRY and CDR2 is SYGVKD in the germline V gene. The CDR3 contains 15 residues. In DNA form, the CDR3 reads TGTGCCATCAGTGAGTCGCTAGCGGAGTTTTACGAGCAGTACTTC. It codes for CAISESLAEFYEQYF.

The chain uses TRBV28 and TRBJ1-2, with 9 bases fitting TRBD1. The CDR3 spans 13 residues. The V gene end was trimmed by 7 bases and the J gene end by 6 bases; junction bases not matched to a gene: 6. CDR1 is MDHEN and CDR2 is SYDVKM in the germline V gene. The CDR3 loop is CASNSGTGNGYTF. CDR3 nucleotides: TGTGCCAGCAATTCCGGGACAGGGAATGGCTACACCTTC.

The rearrangement uses TRBV25-1 and TRBJ2-3, with 7 bases lining up with TRBD2. The V gene's germline CDR1 is MGHDK and CDR2 SYGVNS. V gave up 4 bases and J gave up 4 bases; unmatched junction bases: 5. The CDR3 consists of 14 residues. CDR3 region: CASSVAGVADTQYF. Written as DNA, the CDR3 is TGTGCCAGCAGTGTTGCGGGAGTTGCAGATACGCAGTATTTT.

Remarks on this clone: This sample also contains other DNA sequences that code for the same CDR3. The chain combines TRBV5-1 with TRBJ1-2; D is unclear. The CDR3 is made up of 13 amino acids. Germline lookup yields CDR1 SGHRS and CDR2 YFSETQ. Trimming left V 1 base short and J 0 bases short, with 4 bases between. The CDR3 sequence: CASSLTANYGYTF. In nucleotides, the CDR3 is TGCGCCAGCAGCTTGACGGCTAACTATGGCTACACCTTC.